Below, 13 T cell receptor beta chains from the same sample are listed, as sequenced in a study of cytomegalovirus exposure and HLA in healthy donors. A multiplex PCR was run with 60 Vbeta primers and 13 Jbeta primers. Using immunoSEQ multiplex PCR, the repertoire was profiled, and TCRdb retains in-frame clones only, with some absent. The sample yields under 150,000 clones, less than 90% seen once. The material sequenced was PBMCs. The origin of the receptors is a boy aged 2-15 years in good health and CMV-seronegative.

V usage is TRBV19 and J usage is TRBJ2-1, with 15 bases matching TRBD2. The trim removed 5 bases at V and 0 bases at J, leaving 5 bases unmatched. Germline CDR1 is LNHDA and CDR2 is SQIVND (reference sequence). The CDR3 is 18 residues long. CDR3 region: CASSPRTSGRVSYNEQFF. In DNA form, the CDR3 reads TGTGCCAGTAGTCCGAGGACTAGCGGGAGGGTCTCCTACAATGAGCAGTTCTTC.

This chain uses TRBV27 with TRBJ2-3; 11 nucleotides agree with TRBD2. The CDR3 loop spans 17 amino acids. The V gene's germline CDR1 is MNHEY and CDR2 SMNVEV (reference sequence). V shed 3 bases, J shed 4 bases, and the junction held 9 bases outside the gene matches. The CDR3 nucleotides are TGTGCCAGCAGTTTGGTCGAGAATAGCGGGGGGGCAGATACGCAGTATTTT. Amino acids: CASSLVENSGGADTQYF.

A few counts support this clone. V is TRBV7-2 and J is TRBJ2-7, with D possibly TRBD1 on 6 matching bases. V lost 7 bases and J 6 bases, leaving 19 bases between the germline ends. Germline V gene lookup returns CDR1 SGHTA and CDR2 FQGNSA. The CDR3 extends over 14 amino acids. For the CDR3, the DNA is TGTGCCAGCAACTCAGACAGGATAAGTTTCGAGCAGTACTTC. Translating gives CASNSDRISFEQYF.

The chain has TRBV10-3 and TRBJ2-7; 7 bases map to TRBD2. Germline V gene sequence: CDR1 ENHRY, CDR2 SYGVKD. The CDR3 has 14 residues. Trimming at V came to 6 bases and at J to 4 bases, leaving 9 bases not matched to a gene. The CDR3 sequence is CAISGGRGMYEQYF. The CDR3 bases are TGTGCCATCAGCGGAGGGCGGGGGATGTACGAGCAGTACTTC.

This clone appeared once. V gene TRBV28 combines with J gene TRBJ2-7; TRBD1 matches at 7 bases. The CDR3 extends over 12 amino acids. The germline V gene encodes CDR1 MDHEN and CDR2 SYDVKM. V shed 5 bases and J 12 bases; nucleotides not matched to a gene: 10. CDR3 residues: CASSTRTGGWYF. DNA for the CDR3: TGTGCCAGCAGTACGAGGACAGGCGGGTGGTACTTC.

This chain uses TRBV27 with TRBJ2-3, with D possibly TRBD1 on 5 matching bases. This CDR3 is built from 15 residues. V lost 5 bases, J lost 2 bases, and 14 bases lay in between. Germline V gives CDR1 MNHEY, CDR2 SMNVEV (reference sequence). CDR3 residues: CASSRYRRNTDTQYF. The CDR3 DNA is TGTGCCAGCAGTCGCTACAGGAGAAACACAGATACGCAGTATTTT.

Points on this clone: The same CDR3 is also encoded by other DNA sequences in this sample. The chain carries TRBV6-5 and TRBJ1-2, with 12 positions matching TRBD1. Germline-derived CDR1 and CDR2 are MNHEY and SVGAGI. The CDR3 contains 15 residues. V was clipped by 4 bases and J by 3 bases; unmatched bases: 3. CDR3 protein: CASSLGTGGYYGYTF. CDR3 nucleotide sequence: TGTGCCAGCAGTTTAGGGACAGGGGGCTACTATGGCTACACCTTC.

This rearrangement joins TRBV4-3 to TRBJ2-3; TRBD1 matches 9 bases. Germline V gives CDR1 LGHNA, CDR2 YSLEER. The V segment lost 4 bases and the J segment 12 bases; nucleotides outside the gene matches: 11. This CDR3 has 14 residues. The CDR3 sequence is CASSLEGGQGNQYF. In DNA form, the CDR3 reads TGCGCCAGCAGCCTCGAGGGGGGACAGGGAAATCAGTATTTT.

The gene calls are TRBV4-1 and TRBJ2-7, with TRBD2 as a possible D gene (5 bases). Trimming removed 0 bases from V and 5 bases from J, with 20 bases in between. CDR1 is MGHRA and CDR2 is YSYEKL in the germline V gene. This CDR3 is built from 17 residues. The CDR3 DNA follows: TGCGCCAGCAGCCAAGATGTAGTGTCAGATAAGAGGGACGAGCAGTACTTC. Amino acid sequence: CASSQDVVSDKRDEQYF.

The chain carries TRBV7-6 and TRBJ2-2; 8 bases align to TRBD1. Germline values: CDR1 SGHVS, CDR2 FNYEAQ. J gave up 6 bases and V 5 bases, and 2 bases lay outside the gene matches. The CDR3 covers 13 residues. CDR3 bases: TGTGCCAGCAGCCTGGACAGGGCCGGGGAGCTGTTTTTT. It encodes CASSLDRAGELFF.

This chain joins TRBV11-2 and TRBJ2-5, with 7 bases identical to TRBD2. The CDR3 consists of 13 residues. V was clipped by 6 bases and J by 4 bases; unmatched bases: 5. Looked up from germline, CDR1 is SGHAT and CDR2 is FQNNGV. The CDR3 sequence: CASRRGLRETQYF. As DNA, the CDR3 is TGTGCCAGCAGACGGGGACTACGAGAGACCCAGTACTTC.

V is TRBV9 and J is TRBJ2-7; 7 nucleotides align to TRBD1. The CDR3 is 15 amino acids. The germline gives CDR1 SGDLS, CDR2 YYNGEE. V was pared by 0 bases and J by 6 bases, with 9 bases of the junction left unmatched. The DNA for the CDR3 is TGTGCCAGCAGCGTAGTTGACAGGGTGGATGGCGAGCAGTACTTC. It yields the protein CASSVVDRVDGEQYF.

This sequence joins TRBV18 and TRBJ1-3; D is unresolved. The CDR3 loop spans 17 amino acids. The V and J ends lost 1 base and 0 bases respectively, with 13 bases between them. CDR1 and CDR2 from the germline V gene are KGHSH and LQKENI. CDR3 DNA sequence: TGTGCCAGCTCACCACTTTTAGGAGGGAGCTCTGGAAACACCATATATTTT. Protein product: CASSPLLGGSSGNTIYF.